This T cell receptor beta chain came from a study of T-cell reconstitution after alpha-beta-depleted transplantation in children. As it was prepared, the TCRbeta library received unique molecular identifiers. Via MiXCR, TCRdb re-called the PCR reads, giving one row per CDR3 protein. The table lists some 190,000 distinct CDR3 sequences, over 8.5% of them singletons, with less than 15% in the top ten. Trimming took 6 bases from V and 6 from J, leaving 19 bases between them. Germline loops: CDR1 MDHEN, CDR2 SYDVKM. There are 15 residues in the CDR3. The sample in question was PBMCs, obtained before TCRalphabeta/CD19-depleted stem cell transplant. The V gene is TRBV28, the J gene TRBJ2-3; D is ambiguous. The receptor was isolated from a boy between 2 and 10 years old with acute myeloid leukemia, due to receive a stem cell transplant. CDR3 DNA: TGTGCCAGCAGCCACATGGGCCCGAAGTGGGATACGCAGTATTTT. Its protein product is CASSHMGPKWDTQYF.